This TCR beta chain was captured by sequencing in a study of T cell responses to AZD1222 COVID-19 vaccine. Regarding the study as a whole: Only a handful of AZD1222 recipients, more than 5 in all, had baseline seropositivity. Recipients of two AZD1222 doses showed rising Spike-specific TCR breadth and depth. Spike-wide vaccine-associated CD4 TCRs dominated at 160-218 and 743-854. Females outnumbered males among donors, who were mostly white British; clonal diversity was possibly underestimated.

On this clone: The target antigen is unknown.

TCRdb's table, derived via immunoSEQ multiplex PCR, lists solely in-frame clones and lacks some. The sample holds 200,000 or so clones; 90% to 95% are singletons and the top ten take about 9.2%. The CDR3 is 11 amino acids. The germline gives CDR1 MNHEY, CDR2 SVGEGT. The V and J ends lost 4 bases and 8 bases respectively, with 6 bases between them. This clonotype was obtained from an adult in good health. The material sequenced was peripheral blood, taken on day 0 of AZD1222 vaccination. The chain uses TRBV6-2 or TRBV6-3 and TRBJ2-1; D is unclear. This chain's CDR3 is CASSFIDEQFF. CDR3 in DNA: TGTGCCAGCAGTTTTATAGATGAGCAGTTCTTC.